This T cell receptor (beta chain) was sequenced for a study of PD-L1 blockade in urothelial cancer. Study summary: A median approximately 140,000 T cells were found in blood samples.

TCR analog templates of synthetic origin were spiked into each PCR. The assay was immunoSEQ multiplex PCR, and TCRdb's table has in-frame clones only and misses some. The sample carries about 50,000 clones, around four fifths recorded once. Time point indicated: pretreatment peripheral blood. V lost 1 base and J lost 9, with 10 bases in between. The germline gives CDR1 SNHLY, CDR2 FYNNEI. This CDR3 is 12 amino acids long. The chain is built from TRBV2 and TRBJ2-7; no clear D gene. The TCR comes from a man in his 70s with urothelial cancer. The source material was PBMCs, sampled around atezolizumab (anti-PD-L1) treatment. The chain's CDR3 is CASSEGISGQYF. In DNA form, the CDR3 reads TGTGCCAGCAGTGAAGGCATTTCCGGGCAGTACTTC.